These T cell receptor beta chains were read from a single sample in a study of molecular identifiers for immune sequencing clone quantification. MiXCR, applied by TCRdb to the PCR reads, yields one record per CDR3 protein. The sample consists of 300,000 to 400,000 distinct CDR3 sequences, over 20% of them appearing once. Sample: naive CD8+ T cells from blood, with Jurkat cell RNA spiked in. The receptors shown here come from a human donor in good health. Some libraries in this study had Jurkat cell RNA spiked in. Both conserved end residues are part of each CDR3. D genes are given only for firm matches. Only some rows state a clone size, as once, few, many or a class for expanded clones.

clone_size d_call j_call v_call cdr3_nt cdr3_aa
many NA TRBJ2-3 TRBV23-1 TGCGCCAGCTTGATGGGGGGACCCTCTAGCACAGATACGCAGTATTTT CASLMGGPSSTDTQYF
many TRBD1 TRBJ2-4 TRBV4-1 TGCGCCAGCAGCCAAACTGGACAGGGCCTAGCCAAAAACATTCAGTACTTC CASSQTGQGLAKNIQYF
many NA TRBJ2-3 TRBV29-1 TGCAGCGTTGGAGAGGAAAGCACAGATACGCAGTATTTT CSVGEESTDTQYF
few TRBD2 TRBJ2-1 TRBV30 TGTGCCTGGGAGCGGGAACGCAACTCCTACAATGAGCAGTTCTTC CAWERERNSYNEQFF
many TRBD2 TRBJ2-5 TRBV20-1 TGCAGTGCTACGGAACTAGCGGGCCAAGAGACCCAGTACTTC CSATELAGQETQYF
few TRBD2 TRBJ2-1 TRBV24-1 TGTGCCACCAGGACTAGCGGGAACAATGAGCAGTTCTTC CATRTSGNNEQFF
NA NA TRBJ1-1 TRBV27 TGTGCCAGCAGTCCCTGGGGAGACCCGATAACTGAAGCTTTCTTT CASSPWGDPITEAFF
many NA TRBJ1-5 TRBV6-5 TGTGCCAGTACGGGTGGCCCCAATCAGCCCCAGCATTTT CASTGGPNQPQHF
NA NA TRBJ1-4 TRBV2 TGTGCCAGCAGACCTGGGGGAGGTTCTGAAAAACTGTTTTTT CASRPGGGSEKLFF
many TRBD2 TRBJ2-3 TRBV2 TGTGCCAACACGGGGGGAAGCACAGATACGCAGTATTTT CANTGGSTDTQYF
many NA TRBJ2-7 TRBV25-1 TGTGCCAGCAGTGACTACCACGAGCAGTACTTC CASSDYHEQYF
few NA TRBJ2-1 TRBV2 TGTGCCAGCAGTGAGGGTTTGAGCTCCTACAATGAGCAGTTCTTC CASSEGLSSYNEQFF
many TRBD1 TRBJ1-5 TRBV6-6 TGTGCCAGCAGGGAGGACAGGGGAAATCAGCCCCAGCATTTT CASREDRGNQPQHF
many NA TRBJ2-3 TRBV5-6 TGTGCCAGCAGCTGGACCCCAGGGGCTGGGGGGGATACGCAGTATTTT CASSWTPGAGGDTQYF
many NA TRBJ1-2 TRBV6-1 TGTGCCAGCAGTGAGATGACCGGCCAAGGCTACACCTTC CASSEMTGQGYTF
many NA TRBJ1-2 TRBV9 TGTGCCAGCACAGGAAACTATGGCTACACCTTC CASTGNYGYTF
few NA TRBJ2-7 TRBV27 TGTGCCAGCAGTTCTAGCAGCTCCTACGAGCAGTACTTC CASSSSSSYEQYF
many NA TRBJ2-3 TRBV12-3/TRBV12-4 TGTGCCAGCAGTGAACAGGGTAGCACAGATACGCAGTATTTT CASSEQGSTDTQYF
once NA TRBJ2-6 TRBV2 TGTGCCAACAGTGACGAAGGGCCCAGGATCGCTGGGGCCAACGTCCTGACTTTC CANSDEGPRIAGANVLTF
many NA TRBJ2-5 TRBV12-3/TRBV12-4 TGTGCCAGCAGTTCCCCCACGAAAGAGACCCAGTACTTC CASSSPTKETQYF
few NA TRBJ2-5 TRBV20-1 TGCAGTGCTATAGGGGACACCCGAGAGACCCAGTACTTC CSAIGDTRETQYF
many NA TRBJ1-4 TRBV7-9 TGTGCCAGCAGCCCACCCCGGTTGCGAGCAACTAATGAAAAACTGTTTTTT CASSPPRLRATNEKLFF
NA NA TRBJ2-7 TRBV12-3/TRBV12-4 TGTGCCAGCAGTTTCCAGCTATCCACCTACGAGCAGTACTTC CASSFQLSTYEQYF
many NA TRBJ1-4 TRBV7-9 TGTGCCAGCAGCTTTGACAGATTTGCAACTAATGAAAAACTGTTTTTT CASSFDRFATNEKLFF
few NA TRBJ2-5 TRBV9 TGTGCCAGCAGCGAGGGTAGTTTGCTGGCAGAGACCCAGTACTTC CASSEGSLLAETQYF
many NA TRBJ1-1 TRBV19 TGTGCCAGTAGTATCTCGGTCCTGATGAACACTGAAGCTTTCTTT CASSISVLMNTEAFF
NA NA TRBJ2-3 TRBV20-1 TGCAGTGCTAGAGATTCCAAGGGCCGACCGTTGGGTACGCAGTATTTT CSARDSKGRPLGTQYF
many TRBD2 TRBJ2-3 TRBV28 TGTGCCAGCAGTCCCCTAGCGGGGGAGGACATGGATACGCAGTATTTT CASSPLAGEDMDTQYF